This entry features one T cell receptor beta chain sequence. All enrollees were roughly 18 to 100 years old and from 25 or so US areas. Each participant's cohort was designated according to participant-reported clinical history. A COVID-19 case had been met by exposed participants during the 2 weeks before study entry. The CDR3 covers 13 residues. In germline, CDR1 is LGHNA, CDR2 YSLEER. V lost 4 bases, J lost 6 bases, and 5 bases stayed unmatched. Sequencing used immunoSEQ multiplex PCR; TCRdb keeps in-frame clones, though not all of them. The data contain about 180,000 clones, about 80% of them singletons. The data originate from a study of blood T cell repertoires in COVID-19. Study summary: Acute and convalescent COVID-19 samples came from the United States, Italy and Spain.

The chain carries TRBV4-3 and TRBJ1-2; 7 nucleotides match TRBD1. The clonotype originates from a man aged 55 to 70 who had been exposed to COVID-19. Sequencing was carried out using PBMCs or T cells enriched from blood (not recorded which). CDR3 sequence reads: CASSRKGGDGYTF. The CDR3 DNA sequence: TGCGCCAGCAGCCGAAAAGGGGGCGATGGCTACACCTTC.